This T cell receptor (beta chain) came from a study of blood T cell repertoires in COVID-19. About the research overall: From the United States, Italy and Spain came samples of acute and convalescent COVID-19. PBMCs, B-cell-depleted T cells, or T cells were the source of the cDNA or gDNA that made up the material.

The authors' processing: Amplification with reference gene primers provided the estimates of nucleated cell counts. Clones were read by immunoSEQ multiplex PCR, and TCRdb kept only the in-frame ones, dropping some. V and J calls and clone size are copied from that table; D and trimming were computed from the DNA. Counted here are some 150,000 clones, approximately 80% occurring once; the ten biggest clones make up 35% to 45%. With 2 bases removed from V and 3 bases from J, the gap between germline ends came to 7 bases. The germline gives CDR1 MNHEY, CDR2 SMNVEV (reference sequence). The CDR3 consists of 13 residues. A few counts support this clone.

The origin of this receptor is a human donor in a cohort sampled during active COVID-19. This chain uses TRBV27 with TRBJ1-1; D not resolved. The material sequenced was peripheral blood. The chain's CDR3 is CASSLREDTEAFF. CDR3 DNA sequence: TGTGCCAGCAGTTTAAGGGAGGACACTGAAGCTTTCTTT.